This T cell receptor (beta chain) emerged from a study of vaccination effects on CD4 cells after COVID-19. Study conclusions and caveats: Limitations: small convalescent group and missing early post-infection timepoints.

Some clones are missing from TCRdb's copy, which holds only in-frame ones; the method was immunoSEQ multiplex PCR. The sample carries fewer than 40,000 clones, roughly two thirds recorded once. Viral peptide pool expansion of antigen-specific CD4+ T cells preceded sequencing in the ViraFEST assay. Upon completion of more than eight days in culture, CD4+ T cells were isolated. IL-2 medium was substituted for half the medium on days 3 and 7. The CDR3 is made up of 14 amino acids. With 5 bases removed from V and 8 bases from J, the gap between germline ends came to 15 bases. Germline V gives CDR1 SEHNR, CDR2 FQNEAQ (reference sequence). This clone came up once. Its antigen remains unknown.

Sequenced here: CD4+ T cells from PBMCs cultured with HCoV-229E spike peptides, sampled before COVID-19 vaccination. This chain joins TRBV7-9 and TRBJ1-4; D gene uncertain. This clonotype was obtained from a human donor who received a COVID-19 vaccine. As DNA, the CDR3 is TGTGCCAGCAGCGCGTTGCTCGAACGAGAAAAACTGTTTTTT. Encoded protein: CASSALLEREKLFF.